What follows are 25 T cell receptor beta chains derived from one specimen sequenced in a study of beta chain features in type 1 diabetes. Their antigens are not known. Points from the study as a whole: Significant though moderate, a shortening of TCRB CDR3s appeared in all four CD4+ subsets of Type 1 diabetes patients.

Every isolated RNA sample was fully reverse transcribed, so sequencing captured expressed TCRB transcripts. The method was immunoSEQ multiplex PCR; TCRdb's version includes in-frame clones alone and lacks a portion of them. The sample lists 120,000 or so clones, less than 20% occurring once. The sample taken for sequencing was central memory CD4+ T cells from blood. These receptors were obtained from a man aged 25-40 years with type 1 diabetes.

This clone occurred a few times. The V gene is TRBV18, the J gene TRBJ2-5, with D uncertain. The ends were cut back, 3 bases at V and 3 bases at J, with 5 bases in the middle. The CDR3 is 12 residues long. Germline CDR1 reads KGHSH; CDR2 reads LQKENI. CDR3 amino acids: CASSPEEETQYF. DNA of the CDR3: TGTGCCAGCTCACCTGAGGAAGAGACCCAGTACTTC.

This clone showed up many times. The chain links TRBV9 to TRBJ2-1; D might be TRBD1 (5 bases). Trimming took 2 bases from V and 4 from J, leaving 7 bases between them. This CDR3 comprises 13 residues. Germline CDR1 and CDR2: SGDLS and YYNGEE. As DNA, the CDR3 is TGTGCCAGCAGCGTGACAGTGTACAATGAGCAGTTCTTC. Translating it yields CASSVTVYNEQFF.

This clone was picked up a small number of times. This chain uses TRBV19 with TRBJ2-6; no firm D call. There are 15 residues in the CDR3. Germline V gene lookup returns CDR1 LNHDA and CDR2 SQIVND (reference sequence). V lost 4 bases and J 0 bases, leaving 7 bases between the germline ends. As DNA, the CDR3 is TGTGCCAGTAGTAATAGGAGCTCTGGGGCCAACGTCCTGACTTTC. This encodes CASSNRSSGANVLTF.

This clone appeared a few times. DNA for the CDR3: TGTGCCAGCAGCCAATTAGGTCGGGTTACCCTCCACTTT. Amino acid sequence: CASSQLGRVTLHF. The V call is TRBV7-9, the J call TRBJ1-6; D call uncertain. There are 13 residues in the CDR3. Per the germline V gene, CDR1 is SEHNR and CDR2 is FQNEAQ (reference sequence). Trimming cost V 5 bases and J 14 bases, with 16 bases left between them.

The chain is built from TRBV6-5 and TRBJ2-3; TRBD1 might be the D (5 bases). Trimming took 4 bases from V and 1 from J, leaving 9 bases between them. There are 14 residues in the CDR3. Germline lookup yields CDR1 MNHEY and CDR2 SVGAGI. DNA for the CDR3: TGTGCCAGCAGTTCCAGGGTCGGCACAGATACGCAGTATTTT. Translating gives CASSSRVGTDTQYF.

This rearrangement joins TRBV13 to TRBJ2-5, with TRBD2 matching 12 bases. Looked up from germline, CDR1 is PRHDT and CDR2 is FYEKMQ (reference sequence). V shed 2 bases and J 3 bases; nucleotides not matched to a gene: 7. The CDR3 runs 17 residues. The CDR3 is CASSLKLAGGPEETQYF. The CDR3 region has the DNA TGTGCCAGCAGCTTAAAACTAGCGGGGGGCCCGGAAGAGACCCAGTACTTC.

The chain couples TRBV4-1 to TRBJ2-5; D is unclear. Trimming stripped 2 bases from V and 1 base from J, with 8 bases between. CDR3 length: 14 amino acids. Germline CDR1 reads MGHRA; CDR2 reads YSYEKL. The CDR3: CASSQPTVQETQYF. The DNA of the CDR3 is TGCGCCAGCAGCCAACCTACAGTCCAAGAGACCCAGTACTTC.

The rearrangement joins TRBV15 to TRBJ2-1, with unresolved D. The germline V gene encodes CDR1 LNHNV and CDR2 YYDKDF (reference sequence). V lost 0 bases and J 9 bases, leaving 9 bases between the germline ends. This CDR3 spans 13 amino acids. CDR3 nucleotide sequence: TGTGCCACCAGCAGAGATAGTCAAAGTGAGCAGTTCTTC. Amino acids: CATSRDSQSEQFF.

This clone occurred a few times. The V gene is TRBV19, the J gene TRBJ2-5; the D gene is possibly TRBD1 (5 bases). Germline V gene sequence: CDR1 LNHDA, CDR2 SQIVND (reference sequence). Trimming stripped 8 bases from V and 1 base from J, with 11 bases between. The CDR3 has 13 amino acids. The CDR3 reads CASSQGSQETQYF. For the CDR3, the DNA is TGTGCCAGTTCCCAGGGTTCCCAAGAGACCCAGTACTTC. Based on the CDR3 plus reference TRBV19 and TRBJ2-5, the full variable domain is DGGITQSPKYLFRKEGQNVTLSCEQNLNHDAMYWYRQDPGQGLRLIYYSQIVNDFQKGDIAEGYSVSREKKESFPLTVTSAQKNPTAFYLCASSQGSQETQYFGPGTRLLVL.

This clone was observed a few times. The genes are TRBV4-3 and TRBJ2-2; TRBD1 matches 8 bases. This CDR3 is built from 15 residues. The ends lost 6 bases at V and 5 bases at J; junction bases unmatched: 8. The V gene's germline CDR1 is LGHNA and CDR2 YSLEER. CDR3 in amino acids: CASSRQGAGTGELFF. CDR3 in DNA: TGCGCCAGCAGTCGTCAGGGGGCCGGAACCGGGGAGCTGTTTTTT.

The rearrangement links TRBV11-3 to TRBJ2-1; 7 bases align to TRBD1. The V and J ends lost 1 base and 10 bases, in that order; junction bases with no gene match: 10. The CDR3 has 15 amino acids. Germline values: CDR1 SGHNT, CDR2 YENEEA. CDR3 in DNA: TGTGCCAGCAGCTTAGGAAGGGGGCCAGGTATCGAGCAGTTCTTC. This translates into CASSLGRGPGIEQFF.

This chain links TRBV6-1 with TRBJ2-1, with 9 bases aligning to TRBD1. The trim removed 6 bases at V and 8 bases at J, leaving 11 bases unmatched. The germline V gene encodes CDR1 MNHNS and CDR2 SASEGT. This CDR3 region has 15 residues. This CDR3 reads CASSESGQGFHEQFF. The CDR3 region has the DNA TGTGCCAGCAGCGAATCGGGACAGGGTTTTCATGAGCAGTTCTTC.

CDR3 protein: CASSSTGANSPLHF. The CDR3 region has the DNA TGTGCCAGCAGCTCGACAGGGGCTAATTCACCCCTCCACTTT. The V and J genes are TRBV7-2 and TRBJ1-6; 8 bases fit TRBD1. Trimming removed 4 bases from V and 6 bases from J; junction bases left unmatched: 2. The CDR3 contains 14 residues. CDR1 and CDR2 from the germline V gene are SGHTA and FQGNSA.

This clone has a handful of counts. V gene TRBV27 combines with J gene TRBJ1-1, with D maybe TRBD1 (5 bases). Germline V CDR1 and CDR2: MNHEY, SMNVEV (reference sequence). V was shortened by 6 bases and J by 1 base, with 12 bases between the two germline ends. CDR3 length: 14 residues. The DNA of the CDR3 is TGTGCCAGCAGCAAGAACGGGGGGAACACTGAAGCTTTCTTT. Translating gives CASSKNGGNTEAFF.

The chain has TRBV7-9 and TRBJ2-6; D is unclear. The V and J ends lost 3 bases and 4 bases respectively, with 7 bases between them. This CDR3 has 14 amino acids. Germline CDR1 SEHNR, CDR2 FQNEAQ (reference sequence). CDR3 sequence (DNA): TGTGCCAGCAGCTTGACTTCCGGGGCCAACGTCCTGACTTTC. Translation: CASSLTSGANVLTF.

The table lists this clone with a few counts. The chain employs TRBV4-2 and TRBJ2-5, with D perhaps TRBD2 (5 bases). The ends were cut back, 4 bases at V and 3 bases at J, with 9 bases in the middle. The length of the CDR3 is 13 residues. From germline, CDR1 is LGHNA and CDR2 YNFKEQ. Written as DNA, the CDR3 is TGTGCCAGCAGCCGAAGCGGCAAAGAGACCCAGTACTTC. This translates into CASSRSGKETQYF.

The CDR3 region is CASSYSTGQNTGELFF. DNA of the CDR3: TGTGCCAGCAGTTACTCGACAGGGCAGAACACCGGGGAGCTGTTTTTT. This chain uses TRBV6-6 with TRBJ2-2; 7 bases are a match to TRBD1. The CDR3 consists of 16 residues. Germline CDR1 MNHNY, CDR2 SVGAGI (reference sequence). With 0 bases clipped from V and 1 base from J, the junction kept 2 bases outside the gene matches.

This clone has a handful of counts. The chain combines TRBV19 with TRBJ2-1; D is undetermined. V lost 3 bases and J lost 5, with 8 bases in between. The CDR3 consists of 13 residues. The V gene's germline CDR1 is LNHDA and CDR2 SQIVND (reference sequence). This CDR3 is CASSISRNNEQFF. CDR3 DNA: TGTGCCAGTAGTATTTCCAGAAACAATGAGCAGTTCTTC.

The V call is TRBV7-2, the J call TRBJ2-5; 7 nucleotides agree with TRBD1. The germline V gene encodes CDR1 SGHTA and CDR2 FQGNSA. V was pared by 3 bases and J by 4 bases, with 2 bases of the junction left unmatched. The CDR3 runs 13 residues. In nucleotides, the CDR3 is TGTGCCAGCAGCTTGGGACAGAGAGAGACCCAGTACTTC. Amino acid sequence: CASSLGQRETQYF. Based on the CDR3 plus reference TRBV7-2 and TRBJ2-5, the full variable domain is GAGVSQSPSNKVTEKGKDVELRCDPISGHTALYWYRQSLGQGLEFLIYFQGNSAPDKSGLPSDRFSAERTGGSVSTLTIQRTQQEDSAVYLCASSLGQRETQYFGPGTRLLVL.

The chain combines TRBV5-6 with TRBJ1-2, with D maybe TRBD1 (6 bases). Germline CDR1 reads SGHDT; CDR2 reads YYEEEE. Trimming pared 7 bases from V and 3 bases from J, leaving 22 bases between. This CDR3 has 16 residues. DNA for the CDR3: TGTGCCAGCGGGCGGACGGACAGCTCTCCTTACTATGGCTACACCTTC. This encodes CASGRTDSSPYYGYTF. Together with reference TRBV5-6 and TRBJ1-2, the CDR3 gives the full variable domain: DAGVTQSPTHLIKTRGQQVTLRCSPKSGHDTVSWYQQALGQGPQFIFQYYEEEERQRGNFPDRFSGHQFPNYSSELNVNALLLGDSALYLCASGRTDSSPYYGYTFGSGTRLTVV.

This clone was seen a few times. This rearrangement joins TRBV30 to TRBJ1-2; the match to TRBD1 covers 9 bases. After removal of 6 bases from V and 3 bases from J, the junction contained 5 bases not matched to a gene. Germline V gene data show CDR1 as GTSNPN and CDR2 as SVGIG (reference sequence). This CDR3 spans 13 amino acids. The CDR3 DNA sequence: TGTGCCTGCACAGGGGGCCCACACTATGGCTACACCTTC. Translating it yields CACTGGPHYGYTF. Drawing the rest from reference TRBV30 and TRBJ1-2, the complete variable domain is SQTIHQWPATLVQPVGSPLSLECTVEGTSNPNLYWYRQAAGRGLQLLFYSVGIGQISSEVPQNLSASRPQDRQFILSSKKLLLSDSGFYLCACTGGPHYGYTFGSGTRLTVV.

This clone came up a few times. The chain has TRBV11-2 and TRBJ2-2, with TRBD1 identical over 7 bases. Trimming cost V 5 bases and J 4 bases; bases outside gene matches: 10. Germline V gives CDR1 SGHAT, CDR2 FQNNGV. The CDR3 sequence is 16 residues long. CDR3 nucleotides: TGTGCCAGCAGCACACAGACAGGGATGGTCACCGGGGAGCTGTTTTTT. Its translation is CASSTQTGMVTGELFF.

This clone was counted only a few times. J is TRBJ2-3 and V is TRBV7-2; D call uncertain. This CDR3 spans 12 amino acids. Germline lookup yields CDR1 SGHTA and CDR2 FQGNSA. Trimming took 5 bases from V and 4 from J, leaving 7 bases between them. The CDR3 loop reads CASSPGPDTQYF. The CDR3 nucleotides read TGTGCCAGCAGCCCCGGTCCAGATACGCAGTATTTT.

V and J are TRBV30 and TRBJ1-6, with D perhaps TRBD1 (5 bases). Germline V gene lookup returns CDR1 GTSNPN and CDR2 SVGIG (reference sequence). CDR3 length equals 13 residues. Trimming pared 3 bases from V and 6 bases from J, leaving 9 bases between. As DNA, the CDR3 is TGTGCCTGGAGGAACCAGGGTAATTCACCCCTCCACTTT. The encoded protein is CAWRNQGNSPLHF.

CDR3 DNA: TGTGCCAGCAGCCTTAGACAGTCCGATCAAGAGACCCAGTACTTC. It is translated as CASSLRQSDQETQYF. The V and J genes are TRBV14 and TRBJ2-5, with a weak D call TRBD1 (5 bases). The CDR3 extends over 15 amino acids. Deletions cut 4 bases from V and 2 bases from J, with 14 bases between. CDR1 SGHDN and CDR2 FVKESK come from the germline V gene.